The 16 T cell receptor beta chains listed next were all sequenced from one sample in a study of CD8 T cells in ankylosing spondylitis. General study results and limits: The study identified a TCR beta motif of under ten highly homologous variants that appeared characteristic of ankylosing spondylitis blood.

Using its own MiXCR run on the 5' RACE reads, TCRdb lists one record per CDR3 protein. This table has hundreds of thousands of distinct CDR3 sequences, roughly a quarter appearing once. Their antigen targets remain unknown. Sequencing used blood, either unsorted or a sorted T cell fraction (not recorded which). The receptors come from a male donor with ankylosing spondylitis.

V gene TRBV7-2 combines with J gene TRBJ2-1, with D uncertain. Germline CDR1 reads SGHTA; CDR2 reads FQGNSA. The CDR3 runs to 13 residues. V was clipped by 5 bases and J by 7 bases, with 12 bases between them. CDR3 region: CASSLPILNEQFF. CDR3 DNA sequence: TGTGCCAGCAGCCTCCCGATTCTTAATGAGCAGTTCTTC.

J is TRBJ2-5 and V is TRBV12-3 or TRBV12-4; D tentatively reads TRBD1 or TRBD2 (7 bases each). V lost 3 bases and J lost 5, with 16 bases in between. This CDR3 has 15 residues. The CDR3, as DNA: TGTGCCAGCAGTTTTGGCCAGGGGGGGACGGAGACCCAGTACTTC. It codes for CASSFGQGGTETQYF.

V and J are TRBV9 and TRBJ2-1; 11 bases align to TRBD2. The CDR3 contains 16 residues. The J segment lost 9 bases and the V segment lost 0 bases, leaving 8 bases of the junction unmatched. Per germline, CDR1 SGDLS and CDR2 YYNGEE. The CDR3 here is CASSVGGTSGWSEQFF. CDR3 DNA: TGTGCCAGCAGCGTAGGTGGGACTAGCGGCTGGAGTGAGCAGTTCTTC. The whole variable domain, remainder taken from reference TRBV9 and TRBJ2-1, is DSGVTQTPKHLITATGQRVTLRCSPRSGDLSVYWYQQSLDQGLQFLIQYYNGEERAKGNILERFSAQQFPDLHSELNLSSLELGDSALYFCASSVGGTSGWSEQFFGPGTRLTVL.

This clonotype has more than one count but fewer than ten. The rearrangement links TRBV12-3 or TRBV12-4 to TRBJ2-3; tentatively, D is TRBD1 (5 bases). The CDR3 totals 13 residues. Between the trimmed V and J ends, which lost 7 bases and 4 bases, there was a span of 12 bases. The CDR3: CASTLGAADTQYF. CDR3 bases: TGTGCCAGCACCTTAGGGGCCGCAGATACGCAGTATTTT.

The V and J genes are TRBV6-6 and TRBJ1-4; no reliable D call. Germline V gene lookup returns CDR1 MNHNY and CDR2 SVGAGI (reference sequence). This CDR3 contains 13 residues. The V gene lost 4 bases and the J gene lost 5 bases, with 8 bases spanning the gap. CDR3 nucleotides: TGTGCCAGCAGTTTTTTGTTAAATGAAAAACTGTTTTTT. Protein sequence: CASSFLLNEKLFF.

Turning to this clonotype: This may come from a read error, since a much larger clone is one base off. The chain joins TRBV12-3 or TRBV12-4 to TRBJ1-1, with no clear D. The CDR3 is made up of 14 amino acids. Trimming left V 5 bases short and J 0 bases short, with 10 bases between. CDR3 sequence reads: CASSAETVNTEAFF. CDR3 sequence (DNA): TGTGCCAGCAGTGCCGAGACGGTGAACACTGAAGCTTTCTTT.

This clonotype was observed once. J is TRBJ2-2 and V is TRBV20-1; D not resolved. Trimming removed 2 bases from V and 6 bases from J, with 10 bases in between. The CDR3 has 13 amino acids. Germline CDR1 reads DFQATT; CDR2 reads SNEGSKA (reference sequence). The chain's CDR3 is CSARRPAAGELFF. For the CDR3, the DNA is TGCAGTGCTAGAAGGCCCGCAGCCGGGGAGCTGTTTTTT.

The rearrangement links TRBV20-1 to TRBJ2-7, with TRBD1 matching over 8 bases. V gave up 0 bases and J gave up 4 bases; unmatched junction bases: 8. Germline assignment: CDR1 DFQATT and CDR2 SNEGSKA (reference sequence). This CDR3 region has 15 residues. The CDR3 coding sequence is TGCAGTGCTAGAGATAATTCAGGGGGCTGGTACGAGCAGTACTTC. Residues: CSARDNSGGWYEQYF.

This clonotype turned up a few times. The rearrangement joins TRBV6-1 to TRBJ2-7; perhaps TRBD2 as D (6 bases). Germline lookup yields CDR1 MNHNS and CDR2 SASEGT. The CDR3 extends over 14 amino acids. V was clipped by 3 bases and J by 3 bases, with 12 bases between them. The CDR3 sequence: CASSDTSGSYEQYF. In DNA, the CDR3 is TGTGCCAGCAGTGATACTTCCGGGAGCTACGAGCAGTACTTC.

Only a few counts were recorded for this clonotype. V usage is TRBV5-6 and J usage is TRBJ1-2; tentative D call: TRBD1 (5 bases). The CDR3 is made up of 13 amino acids. V was pared by 0 bases and J by 8 bases, with 11 bases between. Germline loops: CDR1 SGHDT, CDR2 YYEEEE. CDR3 sequence: CASSLDRTEGYTF. The CDR3 DNA is TGTGCCAGCAGCTTGGACAGGACGGAGGGCTACACCTTC.

V usage is TRBV20-1 and J usage is TRBJ2-1; D unresolved. The CDR3 contains 12 residues. Germline loops: CDR1 DFQATT, CDR2 SNEGSKA (reference sequence). Trimming cost V 5 bases and J 2 bases, with 7 bases left between them. CDR3 protein: CSAWITYNEQFF. The CDR3 nucleotides read TGCAGTGCTTGGATAACCTACAATGAGCAGTTCTTC.

The chain is built from TRBV12-3 or TRBV12-4 and TRBJ2-5; 11 bases fit TRBD2. The trim removed 4 bases at V and 4 bases at J, leaving 5 bases unmatched. CDR3 length equals 15 residues. CDR3 bases: TGTGCCAGCAGTTCCGTAGCGGGAGGGAGAGAGACCCAGTACTTC. It is translated as CASSSVAGGRETQYF.

The chain couples TRBV3-1 to TRBJ2-7; D call uncertain. The ends were cut back, 3 bases at V and 2 bases at J, with 17 bases in the middle. The CDR3 consists of 16 residues. CDR1 is LGHDT, CDR2 YNNKEL, per germline (reference sequence). CDR3 sequence reads: CASSQRFVQKAYEQYF. DNA of the CDR3: TGTGCCAGCAGCCAGCGGTTCGTCCAGAAAGCCTACGAGCAGTACTTC.

In its sample, this clonotype was seen a few times. The J gene is TRBJ1-5, the V gene TRBV20-1; D might be TRBD1 (6 bases). With 8 bases removed from V and 4 bases from J, the gap between germline ends came to 9 bases. The CDR3 is 11 residues long. Germline CDR1 DFQATT, CDR2 SNEGSKA (reference sequence). The CDR3 DNA sequence: TGCAGTTTACAGGGAAATCAGCCCCAGCATTTT. Protein sequence: CSLQGNQPQHF.

This clonotype has a handful of counts. The rearrangement joins TRBV6-5 to TRBJ1-5; 7 bases map to TRBD1. V was clipped by 2 bases and J by 4 bases; unmatched bases: 2. Germline assignment: CDR1 MNHEY and CDR2 SVGAGI. This CDR3 region has 14 residues. Written as DNA, the CDR3 is TGTGCCAGCAGTTACGACAGGGCGAATCAGCCCCAGCATTTT. It encodes CASSYDRANQPQHF.

The genes are TRBV5-6 and TRBJ2-1; 15 bases are shared with TRBD2. The V segment lost 4 bases and the J segment 3 bases; nucleotides outside the gene matches: 8. Per germline, CDR1 SGHDT and CDR2 YYEEEE. This CDR3 comprises 18 residues. The CDR3 DNA reads as TGTGCCAGCAGCGGGATAGGACTAGCGGGAGGGAGCTACAATGAGCAGTTCTTC. Translated: CASSGIGLAGGSYNEQFF.